This passage covers 6 T cell receptor beta chains from one sample sequenced in a study of T cell repertoires in cytomegalovirus infection. These TCRs are of unknown antigen specificity. TCRdb fed the reads into MiXCR, producing one record per CDR3 protein. The sample lists 360,000 or so distinct CDR3 sequences; approximately 30% were seen once. The sequenced sample was cultured PBMCs, obtained from culture after CMV antigen stimulation. These receptors came from a human donor in good health (CMV status not recorded). Some clones in this sample may be carry-over from other donors' samples.

The CDR3 DNA sequence: TGTGCCAGCAGCTTAGCGGGCTGGAGCTCCTACAATGAGCAGTTCTTC. It encodes CASSLAGWSSYNEQFF. The rearrangement joins TRBV7-2 to TRBJ2-1; no reliable D call. The CDR3 sequence is 16 residues long. Germline loops: CDR1 SGHTA, CDR2 FQGNSA. V was trimmed by 0 bases and J by 0 bases, leaving 9 bases between them. The variable domain in full, with the rest retrieved from reference TRBV7-2 and TRBJ2-1, is GAGVSQSPSNKVTEKGKDVELRCDPISGHTALYWYRQSLGQGLEFLIYFQGNSAPDKSGLPSDRFSAERTGGSVSTLTIQRTQQEDSAVYLCASSLAGWSSYNEQFFGPGTRLTVL.

The chain joins TRBV3-1 to TRBJ2-4; the match to TRBD1 covers 10 bases. This CDR3 has 17 residues. J was trimmed by 0 bases and V by 4 bases; bases with no gene match: 6. CDR1 and CDR2 (germline): LGHDT, YNNKEL (reference sequence). The CDR3 is CASSRSDRGLAKNIQYF. The CDR3 nucleotides are TGTGCCAGCAGCCGGTCAGACAGGGGGCTAGCCAAAAACATTCAGTACTTC.

This clonotype was seen more than once but under ten times. The chain employs TRBV4-1 and TRBJ2-5, with TRBD2 identical over 7 bases. In germline, CDR1 is MGHRA, CDR2 YSYEKL. There are 17 residues in the CDR3. Germline trimming cut 0 bases from V and 4 bases from J; bases unmatched to any gene: 11. The CDR3 loop is CASSQDPRGTGGETQYF. The CDR3 bases are TGCGCCAGCAGCCAAGATCCCCGTGGAACGGGAGGAGAGACCCAGTACTTC.

This clonotype appeared many times. This sequence joins TRBV7-2 and TRBJ2-2; TRBD2 aligns across 11 bases. V lost 2 bases and J lost 2; bases outside the gene matches: 10. CDR3 size: 19 residues. CDR1 and CDR2 from the germline V gene are SGHTA and FQGNSA. CDR3 amino acids: CASSLMTSGVHLNTGELFF. CDR3 DNA: TGTGCCAGCAGCTTAATGACTAGCGGGGTGCACCTTAACACCGGGGAGCTGTTTTTT.

This clonotype occurred a few times. The rearrangement links TRBV7-8 to TRBJ2-5, with 9 bases lining up with TRBD1. V lost 3 bases and J lost 2; bases outside the gene matches: 7. CDR3 length: 16 amino acids. Germline CDR1 and CDR2: SGHVS and FQNEAQ. The CDR3 loop is CASSLRTGVGQETQYF. CDR3 in DNA: TGTGCCAGCAGCTTGAGGACAGGGGTTGGGCAAGAGACCCAGTACTTC.

On this clonotype itself: It may be a read error: a sequence one base away is much more abundant. The rearrangement uses TRBV7-2 and TRBJ2-1, with a weak D call TRBD2 (6 bases). Germline CDR1 and CDR2: SGHTA and FQGNSA. This CDR3 region has 16 residues. Trimming cost V 5 bases and J 0 bases, with 14 bases left between them. The CDR3 spells CASSPATGSSYNEQFF. For the CDR3, the DNA is TGTGCCAGCAGCCCCGCTACCGGGAGCTCCTACAATGAGCAGTTCTTC.